This T cell receptor (beta chain) was captured in a study of blood T cell repertoires in COVID-19. Methods used by the authors: How many nucleated cells were present was estimated from reference gene primer amplification. Assay: immunoSEQ multiplex PCR; the TCRdb copy retains only in-frame clones and omits some. For V, J and clone size, that table is used; D and trimming come from the DNA. The sample carries approximately 260,000 clones, more than 85% recorded once. This CDR3 contains 14 residues. Germline assignment: CDR1 KGHDR and CDR2 SFDVKD. V was pared by 5 bases and J by 2 bases, with 9 bases between.

The chain employs TRBV24-1 and TRBJ2-1; the D gene is possibly TRBD2 (6 bases). This receptor was obtained from a man aged 18 to 29 with active or convalescent COVID-19. What was sequenced was peripheral blood. This CDR3 is CATSGTGAYNEQFF. The CDR3 coding sequence is TGTGCCACCAGTGGGACGGGAGCCTACAATGAGCAGTTCTTC.